Following are 9 T cell receptor beta chains from one sample sequenced in a study of Ad26.COV2.S vaccination and SARS-CoV-2 variants. Clones were read by immunoSEQ multiplex PCR, and TCRdb kept only the in-frame ones, dropping some. The table records roughly 680,000 clones, about 90% of them present only once. The treatment here: around 19 received Ad26.COV2.S at low or high dose, single or two shots; several received placebo; per-sample allocation not given. Samples came from day 63 after the first vaccine or placebo injection. The material was peripheral blood, obtained in a trial of Ad26.COV2.S vaccine versus placebo. Receptors originate from a person between 18 and 65 years old who received the Ad26.COV2.S COVID-19 vaccine or a placebo.

This chain links TRBV29-1 with TRBJ2-1; 14 nucleotides align to TRBD2. Per the germline V gene, CDR1 is SQVTM and CDR2 is ANQGSEA. CDR3 length: 17 residues. V lost 8 bases to trimming and J lost 0 bases; unmatched junction nucleotides: 9. The CDR3 reads CSCLGTSGGSSYNEQFF. In DNA, the CDR3 is TGCAGCTGCCTCGGGACTAGCGGGGGAAGCTCCTACAATGAGCAGTTCTTC.

CDR3 nucleotides: TGCGCCAGCAGCACCCCAGGGGTTGACTATGGCTACACCTTC. Translated: CASSTPGVDYGYTF. V is TRBV5-1 and J is TRBJ1-2, with a tentative D call TRBD1 (6 bases). The V gene's germline CDR1 is SGHRS and CDR2 YFSETQ. The CDR3 runs 14 residues. The V end was cut by 4 bases, the J end by 3 bases, with 13 bases between.

This clone has only one observation. The V call is TRBV7-9, the J call TRBJ1-1; maybe TRBD1 (5 bases). CDR1 SEHNR and CDR2 FQNEAQ come from the germline V gene (reference sequence). The V and J ends lost 4 bases and 3 bases respectively, with 9 bases between them. This CDR3 region has 13 residues. The CDR3 sequence is CASSYTGDTEAFF. The CDR3, as DNA: TGTGCCAGCAGCTATACGGGGGACACTGAAGCTTTCTTT.

The chain links TRBV6-1 to TRBJ2-7; D gene unclear. The CDR3 sequence is 12 residues long. Trimming took 1 base from V and 3 from J, leaving 4 bases between them. CDR1 MNHNS and CDR2 SASEGT come from the germline V gene. The CDR3 here is CASSEVRYEQYF. The CDR3 DNA is TGTGCCAGCAGTGAAGTCCGCTACGAGCAGTACTTC.

The chain links TRBV20-1 to TRBJ2-7, with D uncertain. The length of the CDR3 is 11 residues. The ends were cut back, 4 bases at V and 4 bases at J, with 8 bases in the middle. The germline V gene encodes CDR1 DFQATT and CDR2 SNEGSKA (reference sequence). In DNA, the CDR3 is TGCAGTGCTACAGACGGGTACGAGCAGTACTTC. Translation gives CSATDGYEQYF.

This clone was seen only once. The chain is built from TRBV7-2 and TRBJ1-1; D is undetermined. Germline-derived CDR1 and CDR2 are SGHTA and FQGNSA. Trimming shortened V by 0 bases and J by 5 bases, and 10 bases separated the two germline ends. This CDR3 comprises 14 residues. CDR3 sequence reads: CASSLAFRGTEAFF. The CDR3 DNA reads TGTGCCAGCAGCTTAGCGTTCCGGGGTACTGAAGCTTTCTTT.

The chain combines TRBV5-1 with TRBJ1-2; 7 bases map to TRBD1. The CDR3 is made up of 13 amino acids. Trimming at V came to 4 bases and at J to 5 bases, leaving 5 bases not matched to a gene. Germline V CDR1 and CDR2: SGHRS, YFSETQ. CDR3 region: CASSEQGFYGYTF. The CDR3 DNA is TGCGCCAGCAGCGAACAGGGGTTTTATGGCTACACCTTC.

This chain joins TRBV10-3 and TRBJ1-1; D is uncertain. The CDR3 runs 11 residues. Deletions cut 4 bases from V and 4 bases from J, with 4 bases between. From germline, CDR1 is ENHRY and CDR2 SYGVKD. The CDR3 region is CAISGITEAFF. In DNA, the CDR3 is TGTGCCATCAGTGGAATCACTGAAGCTTTCTTT.

For the CDR3, the DNA is TGTGCCAGCAGCTTAAGGGTCTTTCCTAATGAAAAACTGTTTTTT. Amino acids: CASSLRVFPNEKLFF. V gene TRBV7-6 combines with J gene TRBJ1-4, with unresolved D. The CDR3 covers 15 residues. Germline-derived CDR1 and CDR2 are SGHVS and FNYEAQ. The V end lost 2 bases, the J end lost 3 bases, and 10 bases lay between the germline ends.